This T cell receptor (beta chain) stems from a study of blood T cell repertoires in COVID-19. Study summary: COVID-19 samples, acute and convalescent, were from the United States, Italy and Spain. The analysed material was cDNA or gDNA that came from T cells, B-cell-depleted T cells, or PBMCs.

The CDR3 length is 12 residues. Germline loops: CDR1 LGHDT, CDR2 YNNKEL (reference sequence). V lost 1 base to trimming and J lost 2 bases, with 3 bases between them. In the study's own analysis: By means of reference gene primer amplification, nucleated cell counts were estimated. Assay: immunoSEQ multiplex PCR; the TCRdb copy retains only in-frame clones and omits some. V and J calls and clone size come straight from that table; D and trimming were deduced from the DNA. The sample records about 400,000 clones, around 90% being singletons. This chain joins TRBV3-1 (or the pseudogene TRBV3-2) and TRBJ2-7, with D unresolved. Material for sequencing was peripheral blood. This sequence originates from a human donor in a cohort sampled during active COVID-19. The CDR3 nucleotides are TGTGCCAGCAGCCAAGGGCCCTACGAGCAGTACTTC. Encoded protein: CASSQGPYEQYF.